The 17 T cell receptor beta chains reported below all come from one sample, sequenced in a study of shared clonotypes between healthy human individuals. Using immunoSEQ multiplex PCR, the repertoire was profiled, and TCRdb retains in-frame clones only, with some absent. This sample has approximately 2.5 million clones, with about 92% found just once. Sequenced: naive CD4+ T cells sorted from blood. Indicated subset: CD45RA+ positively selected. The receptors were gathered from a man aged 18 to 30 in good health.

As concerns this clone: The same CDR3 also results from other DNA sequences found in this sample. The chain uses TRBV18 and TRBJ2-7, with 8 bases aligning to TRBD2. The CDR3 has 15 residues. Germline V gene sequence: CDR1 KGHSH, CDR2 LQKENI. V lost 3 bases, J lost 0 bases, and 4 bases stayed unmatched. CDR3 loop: CASSPSSGGSYEQYF. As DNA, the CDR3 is TGTGCCAGCTCACCTTCCAGCGGGGGCTCCTACGAGCAGTACTTC.

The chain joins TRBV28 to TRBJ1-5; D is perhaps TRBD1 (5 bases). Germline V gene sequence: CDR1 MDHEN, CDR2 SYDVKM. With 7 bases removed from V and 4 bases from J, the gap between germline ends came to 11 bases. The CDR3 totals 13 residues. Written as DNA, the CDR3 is TGTGCCAGCAAAGGGTGGGGGAATCAGCCCCAGCATTTT. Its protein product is CASKGWGNQPQHF. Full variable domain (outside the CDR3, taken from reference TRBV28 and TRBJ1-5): DVKVTQSSRYLVKRTGEKVFLECVQDMDHENMFWYRQDPGLGLRLIYFSYDVKMKEKGDIPEGYSVSREKKERFSLILESASTNQTSMYLCASKGWGNQPQHFGDGTRLSIL.

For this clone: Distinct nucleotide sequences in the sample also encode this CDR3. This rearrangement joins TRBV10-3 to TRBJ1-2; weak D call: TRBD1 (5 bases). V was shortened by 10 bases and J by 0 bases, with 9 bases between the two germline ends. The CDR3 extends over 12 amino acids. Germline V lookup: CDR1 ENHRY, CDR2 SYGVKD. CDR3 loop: CATSGPNYGYTF. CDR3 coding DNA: TGTGCCACCTCAGGGCCTAACTATGGCTACACCTTC.

The CDR3 sequence is CASSIIQGSLGGYTF. CDR3 DNA sequence: TGTGCCAGCAGTATCATACAGGGGTCTTTGGGAGGCTACACCTTC. The rearrangement links TRBV28 to TRBJ1-2; 7 bases line up with TRBD1. The CDR3 sequence is 15 residues long. Germline CDR1 reads MDHEN; CDR2 reads SYDVKM. With V trimmed by 5 bases and J by 8 bases, 14 bases remained unmatched.

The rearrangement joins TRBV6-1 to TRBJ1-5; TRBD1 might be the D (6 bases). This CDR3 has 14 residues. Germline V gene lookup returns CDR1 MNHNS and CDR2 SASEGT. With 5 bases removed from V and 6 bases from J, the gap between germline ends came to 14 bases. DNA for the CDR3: TGTGCCAGCAGTATGCAGGGGCACGGTCAGCCCCAGCATTTT. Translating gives CASSMQGHGQPQHF.

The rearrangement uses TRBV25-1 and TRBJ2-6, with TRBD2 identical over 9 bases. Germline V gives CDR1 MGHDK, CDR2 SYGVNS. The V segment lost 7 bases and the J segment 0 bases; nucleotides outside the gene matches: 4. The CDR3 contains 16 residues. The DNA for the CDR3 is TGTGCCAGCAACCAAGCGGGGGGCTCTGGGGCCAACGTCCTGACTTTC. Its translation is CASNQAGGSGANVLTF.

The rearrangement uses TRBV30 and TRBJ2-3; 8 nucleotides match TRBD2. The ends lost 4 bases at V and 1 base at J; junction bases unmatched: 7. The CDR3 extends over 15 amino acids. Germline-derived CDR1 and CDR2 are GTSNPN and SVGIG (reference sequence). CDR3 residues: CAWTQSGGGTDTQYF. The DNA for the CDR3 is TGTGCCTGGACCCAATCGGGGGGGGGCACAGATACGCAGTATTTT.

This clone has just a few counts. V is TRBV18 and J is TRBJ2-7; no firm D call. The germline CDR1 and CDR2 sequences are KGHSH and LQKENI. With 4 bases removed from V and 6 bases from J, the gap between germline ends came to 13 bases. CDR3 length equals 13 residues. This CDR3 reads CASSQSTLGEQYF. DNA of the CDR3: TGTGCCAGCTCACAGTCGACCTTGGGCGAGCAGTACTTC.

The CDR3 DNA reads TGTGCCAGTAGTGTCACGAGGGCCAACGTCCTGACTTTC. Its protein product is CASSVTRANVLTF. The chain uses TRBV19 and TRBJ2-6; no firm D call. CDR3 length: 13 residues. The germline V gene has CDR1 LNHDA and CDR2 SQIVND (reference sequence). Trimming stripped 5 bases from V and 5 bases from J, with 7 bases between.

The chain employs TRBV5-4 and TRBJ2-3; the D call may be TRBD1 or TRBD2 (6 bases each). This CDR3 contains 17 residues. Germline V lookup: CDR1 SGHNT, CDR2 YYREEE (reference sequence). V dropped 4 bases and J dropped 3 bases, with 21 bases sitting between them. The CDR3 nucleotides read TGTGCCAGCAGCGCGGGACATCTGATCCCGGGGACAGATACGCAGTATTTT. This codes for CASSAGHLIPGTDTQYF.

CDR3 in DNA: TGTGCCAGCAGCAAACCGGGACGTATCTACGAGCAGTACTTC. It encodes CASSKPGRIYEQYF. J is TRBJ2-7 and V is TRBV21-1. TRBV21-1 is a recognized pseudogene. The CDR3 is made up of 14 amino acids.

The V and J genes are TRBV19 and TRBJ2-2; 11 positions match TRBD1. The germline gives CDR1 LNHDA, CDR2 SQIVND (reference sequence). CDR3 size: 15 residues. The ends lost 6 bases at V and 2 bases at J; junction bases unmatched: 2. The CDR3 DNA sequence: TGTGCCAGTAGCGGGACAGGGGGTAACACCGGGGAGCTGTTTTTT. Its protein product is CASSGTGGNTGELFF.

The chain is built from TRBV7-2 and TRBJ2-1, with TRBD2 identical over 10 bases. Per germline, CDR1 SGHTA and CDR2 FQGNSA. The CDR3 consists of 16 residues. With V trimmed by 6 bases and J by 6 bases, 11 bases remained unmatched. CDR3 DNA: TGTGCCAGCAGATTTACAGCGGGAGGGCCTAGCAATGAGCAGTTCTTC. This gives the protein CASRFTAGGPSNEQFF.

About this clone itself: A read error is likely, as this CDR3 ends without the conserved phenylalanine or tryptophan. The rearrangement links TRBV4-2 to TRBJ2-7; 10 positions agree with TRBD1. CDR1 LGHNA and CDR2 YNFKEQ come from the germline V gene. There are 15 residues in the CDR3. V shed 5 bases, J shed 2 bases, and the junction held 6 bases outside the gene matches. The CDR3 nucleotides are TGTGCCAGCAGCAACCGGGACAGGGGCACCTACGAGCAGTACCTC. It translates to CASSNRDRGTYEQYL.

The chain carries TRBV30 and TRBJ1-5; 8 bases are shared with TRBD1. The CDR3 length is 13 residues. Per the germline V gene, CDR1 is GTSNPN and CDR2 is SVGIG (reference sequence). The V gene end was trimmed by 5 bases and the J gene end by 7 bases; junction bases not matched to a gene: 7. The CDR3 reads CAWSQGVGQPQHF. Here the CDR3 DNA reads TGTGCCTGGTCACAGGGGGTAGGCCAGCCCCAGCATTTT.

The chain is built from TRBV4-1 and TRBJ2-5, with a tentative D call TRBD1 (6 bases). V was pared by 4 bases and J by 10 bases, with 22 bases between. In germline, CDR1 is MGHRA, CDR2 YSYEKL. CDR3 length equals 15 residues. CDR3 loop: CASSRSRAAEGGQYF. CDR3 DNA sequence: TGCGCCAGCAGCCGAAGCCGGGCCGCTGAAGGGGGCCAGTACTTC.

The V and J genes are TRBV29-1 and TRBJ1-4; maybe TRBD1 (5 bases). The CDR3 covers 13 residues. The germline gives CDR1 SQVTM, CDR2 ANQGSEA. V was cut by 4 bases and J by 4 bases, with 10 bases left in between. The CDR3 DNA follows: TGCAGCGTTGGGAGGGGAGATAATGAAAAACTGTTTTTT. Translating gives CSVGRGDNEKLFF.